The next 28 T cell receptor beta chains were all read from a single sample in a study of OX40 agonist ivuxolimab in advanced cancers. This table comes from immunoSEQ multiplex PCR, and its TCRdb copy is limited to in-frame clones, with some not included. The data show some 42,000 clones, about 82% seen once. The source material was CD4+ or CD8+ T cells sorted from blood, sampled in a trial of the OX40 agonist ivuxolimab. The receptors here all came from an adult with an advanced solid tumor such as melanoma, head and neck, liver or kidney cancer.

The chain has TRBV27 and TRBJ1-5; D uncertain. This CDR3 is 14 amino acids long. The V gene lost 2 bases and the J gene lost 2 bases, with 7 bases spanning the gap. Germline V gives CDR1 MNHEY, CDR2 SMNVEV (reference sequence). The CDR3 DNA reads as TGTGCCAGCAGTTTAGTTCGGGGCAATCAGCCCCAGCATTTT. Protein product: CASSLVRGNQPQHF.

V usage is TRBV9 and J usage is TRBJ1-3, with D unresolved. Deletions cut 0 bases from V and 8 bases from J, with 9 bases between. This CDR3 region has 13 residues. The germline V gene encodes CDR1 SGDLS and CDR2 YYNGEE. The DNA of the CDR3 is TGTGCCAGCAGCGTAGGGGCAGCGGACACCATATATTTT. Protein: CASSVGAADTIYF.

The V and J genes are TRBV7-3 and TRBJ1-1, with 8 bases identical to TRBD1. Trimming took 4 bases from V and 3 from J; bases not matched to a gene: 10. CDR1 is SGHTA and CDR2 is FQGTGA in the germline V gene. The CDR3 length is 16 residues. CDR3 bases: TGTGCCAGCAGCTCGACAGGGGCCGACGGCCACACTGAAGCTTTCTTT. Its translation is CASSSTGADGHTEAFF.

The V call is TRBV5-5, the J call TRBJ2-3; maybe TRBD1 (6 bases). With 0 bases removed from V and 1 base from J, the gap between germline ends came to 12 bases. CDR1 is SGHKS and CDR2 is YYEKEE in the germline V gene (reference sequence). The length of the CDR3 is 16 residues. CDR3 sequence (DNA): TGTGCCAGCAGCTTGGCCAGAGAGGGGGGCACAGATACGCAGTATTTT. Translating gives CASSLAREGGTDTQYF.

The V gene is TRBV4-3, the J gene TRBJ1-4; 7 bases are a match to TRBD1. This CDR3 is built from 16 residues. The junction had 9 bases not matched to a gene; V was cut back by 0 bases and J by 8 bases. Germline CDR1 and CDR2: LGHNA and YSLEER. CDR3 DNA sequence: TGCGCCAGCAGCCAAGATCGAAACAGGGGTGGAGAAAAACTGTTTTTT. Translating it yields CASSQDRNRGGEKLFF.

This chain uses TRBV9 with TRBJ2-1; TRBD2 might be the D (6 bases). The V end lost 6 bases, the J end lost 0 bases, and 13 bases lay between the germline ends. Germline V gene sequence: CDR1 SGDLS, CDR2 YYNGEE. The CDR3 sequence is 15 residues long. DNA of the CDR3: TGTGCCAGCAATTCGGCGGGGAGCTCCTACAATGAGCAGTTCTTC. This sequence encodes CASNSAGSSYNEQFF.

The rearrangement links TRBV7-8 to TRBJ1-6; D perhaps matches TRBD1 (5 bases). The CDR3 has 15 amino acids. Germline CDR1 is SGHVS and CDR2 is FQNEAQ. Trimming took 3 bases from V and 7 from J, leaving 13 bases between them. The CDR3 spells CASSFNTGGNSPLHF. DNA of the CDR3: TGTGCCAGCAGCTTTAACACGGGGGGAAATTCACCCCTCCACTTT.

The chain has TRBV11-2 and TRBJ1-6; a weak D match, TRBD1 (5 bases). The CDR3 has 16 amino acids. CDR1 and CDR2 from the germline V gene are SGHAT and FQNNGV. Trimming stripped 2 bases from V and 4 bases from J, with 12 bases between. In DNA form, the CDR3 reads TGTGCCAGCAGCTTAATCACCCAGGGATATAATTCACCCCTCCACTTT. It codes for CASSLITQGYNSPLHF.

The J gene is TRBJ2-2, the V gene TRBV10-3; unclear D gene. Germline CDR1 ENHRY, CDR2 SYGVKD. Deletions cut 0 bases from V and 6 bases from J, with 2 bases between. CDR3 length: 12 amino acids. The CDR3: CAISESPGELFF. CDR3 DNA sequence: TGTGCCATCAGTGAGTCCCCCGGGGAGCTGTTTTTT.

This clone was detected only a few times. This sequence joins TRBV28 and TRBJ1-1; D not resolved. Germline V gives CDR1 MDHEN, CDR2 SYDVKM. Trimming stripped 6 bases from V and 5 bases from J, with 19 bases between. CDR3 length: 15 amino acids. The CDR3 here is CASRTWKEMGTEAFF. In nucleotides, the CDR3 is TGTGCCAGCAGGACCTGGAAGGAAATGGGAACTGAAGCTTTCTTT. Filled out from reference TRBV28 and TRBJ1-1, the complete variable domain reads DVKVTQSSRYLVKRTGEKVFLECVQDMDHENMFWYRQDPGLGLRLIYFSYDVKMKEKGDIPEGYSVSREKKERFSLILESASTNQTSMYLCASRTWKEMGTEAFFGQGTRLTVV.

The CDR3 bases are TGCAGCGTTGCCCTGCGGGGGATTGGAAACACCATATATTTT. This translates into CSVALRGIGNTIYF. The rearrangement joins TRBV29-1 to TRBJ1-3; possible D gene TRBD1, 5 bases. CDR1 and CDR2 from the germline V gene are SQVTM and ANQGSEA. V was cut by 4 bases and J by 3 bases, with 13 bases left in between. This CDR3 region has 14 residues.

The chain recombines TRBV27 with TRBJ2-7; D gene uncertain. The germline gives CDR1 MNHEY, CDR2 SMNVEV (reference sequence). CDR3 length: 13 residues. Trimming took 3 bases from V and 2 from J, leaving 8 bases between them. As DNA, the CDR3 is TGTGCCAGCAGTTTGACCCCCACCTACGAGCAGTACGTC. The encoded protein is CASSLTPTYEQYV.

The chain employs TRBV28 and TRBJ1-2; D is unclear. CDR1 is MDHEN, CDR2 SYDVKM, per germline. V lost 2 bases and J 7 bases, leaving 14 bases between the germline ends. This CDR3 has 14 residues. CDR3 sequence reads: CASSLPAGPSGYTF. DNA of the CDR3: TGTGCCAGCAGTTTACCGGCAGGCCCTTCTGGCTACACCTTC.

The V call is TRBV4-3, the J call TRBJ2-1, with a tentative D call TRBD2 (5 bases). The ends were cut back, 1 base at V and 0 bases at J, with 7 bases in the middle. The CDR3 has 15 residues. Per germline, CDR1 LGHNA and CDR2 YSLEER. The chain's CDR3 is CASSQAGYSYNEQFF. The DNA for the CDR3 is TGCGCCAGCAGCCAAGCGGGATACTCCTACAATGAGCAGTTCTTC.

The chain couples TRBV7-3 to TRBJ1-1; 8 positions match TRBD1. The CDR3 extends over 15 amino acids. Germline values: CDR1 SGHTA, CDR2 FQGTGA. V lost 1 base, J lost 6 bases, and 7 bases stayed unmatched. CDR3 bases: TGTGCCAGCAGCTTAAAAGCAGGGGGCGACTCTGAAGCTTTCTTT. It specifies CASSLKAGGDSEAFF.

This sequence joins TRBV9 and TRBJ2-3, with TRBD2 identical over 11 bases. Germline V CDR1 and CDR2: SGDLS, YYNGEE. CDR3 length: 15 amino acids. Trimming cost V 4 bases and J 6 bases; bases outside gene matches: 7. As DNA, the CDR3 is TGTGCCAGCAGCCCCGGGACTAGCGGTGGGGATACGCAGTATTTT. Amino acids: CASSPGTSGGDTQYF.

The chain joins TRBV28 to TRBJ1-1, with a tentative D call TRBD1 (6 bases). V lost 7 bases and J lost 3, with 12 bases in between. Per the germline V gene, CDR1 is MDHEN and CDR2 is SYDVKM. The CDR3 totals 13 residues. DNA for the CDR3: TGTGCCAGCACCCCACAGGGTTACACTGAAGCTTTCTTT. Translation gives CASTPQGYTEAFF.

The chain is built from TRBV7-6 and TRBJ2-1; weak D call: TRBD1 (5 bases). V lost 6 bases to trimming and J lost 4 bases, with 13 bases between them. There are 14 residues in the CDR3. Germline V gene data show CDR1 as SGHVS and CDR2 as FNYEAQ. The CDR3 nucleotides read TGTGCCAGCAGTGTTACCACAGGATACAATGAGCAGTTCTTC. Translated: CASSVTTGYNEQFF.

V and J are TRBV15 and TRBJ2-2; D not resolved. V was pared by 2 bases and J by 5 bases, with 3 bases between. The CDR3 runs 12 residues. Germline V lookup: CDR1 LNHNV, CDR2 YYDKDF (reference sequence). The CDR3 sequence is CATSRSTGELFF. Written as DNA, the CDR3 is TGTGCCACCAGCAGATCGACCGGGGAGCTGTTTTTT.

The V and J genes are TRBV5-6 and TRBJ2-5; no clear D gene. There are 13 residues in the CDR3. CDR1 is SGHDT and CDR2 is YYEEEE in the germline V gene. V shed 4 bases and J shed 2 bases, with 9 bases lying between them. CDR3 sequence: CASSASVQETQYF. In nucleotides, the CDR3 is TGTGCCAGCAGCGCTAGTGTTCAAGAGACCCAGTACTTC.

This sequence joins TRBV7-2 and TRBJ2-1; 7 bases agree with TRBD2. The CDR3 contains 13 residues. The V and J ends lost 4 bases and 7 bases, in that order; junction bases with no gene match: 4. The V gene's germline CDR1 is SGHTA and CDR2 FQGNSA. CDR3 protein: CASSYSGINEQFF. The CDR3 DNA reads TGTGCCAGCAGCTACAGCGGGATAAATGAGCAGTTCTTC. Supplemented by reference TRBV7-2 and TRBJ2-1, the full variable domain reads GAGVSQSPSNKVTEKGKDVELRCDPISGHTALYWYRQSLGQGLEFLIYFQGNSAPDKSGLPSDRFSAERTGGSVSTLTIQRTQQEDSAVYLCASSYSGINEQFFGPGTRLTVL.

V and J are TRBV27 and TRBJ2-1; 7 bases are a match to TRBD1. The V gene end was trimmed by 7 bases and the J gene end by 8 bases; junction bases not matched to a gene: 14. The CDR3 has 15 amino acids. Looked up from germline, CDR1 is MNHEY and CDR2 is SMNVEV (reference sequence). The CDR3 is CASNPGTVQYYEQFF. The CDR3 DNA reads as TGTGCCAGCAACCCCGGGACAGTTCAATATTATGAGCAGTTCTTC.

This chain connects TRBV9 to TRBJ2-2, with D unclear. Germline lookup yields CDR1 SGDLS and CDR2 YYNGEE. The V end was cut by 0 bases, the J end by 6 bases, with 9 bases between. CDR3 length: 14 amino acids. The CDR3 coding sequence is TGTGCCAGCAGCGTAGGGGGTGCCGCCGGGGAGCTGTTTTTT. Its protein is CASSVGGAAGELFF. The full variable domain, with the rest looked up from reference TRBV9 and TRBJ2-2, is DSGVTQTPKHLITATGQRVTLRCSPRSGDLSVYWYQQSLDQGLQFLIQYYNGEERAKGNILERFSAQQFPDLHSELNLSSLELGDSALYFCASSVGGAAGELFFGEGSRLTVL.

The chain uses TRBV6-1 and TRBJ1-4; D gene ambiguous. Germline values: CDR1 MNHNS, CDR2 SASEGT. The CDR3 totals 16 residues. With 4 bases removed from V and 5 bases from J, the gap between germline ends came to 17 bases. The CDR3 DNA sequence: TGTGCCAGCAGTGTGGGAAAATCAAGGGTAAATGAAAAACTGTTTTTT. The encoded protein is CASSVGKSRVNEKLFF.

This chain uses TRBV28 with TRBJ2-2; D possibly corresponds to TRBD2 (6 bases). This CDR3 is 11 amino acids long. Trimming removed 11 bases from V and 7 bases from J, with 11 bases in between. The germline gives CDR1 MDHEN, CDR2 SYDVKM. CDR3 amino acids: CAGGWYGELFF. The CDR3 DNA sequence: TGTGCCGGGGGGTGGTACGGGGAGCTGTTTTTT.

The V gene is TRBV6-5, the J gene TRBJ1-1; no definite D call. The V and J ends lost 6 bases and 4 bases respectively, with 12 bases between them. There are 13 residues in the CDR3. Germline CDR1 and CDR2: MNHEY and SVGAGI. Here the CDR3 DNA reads TGTGCCAGCAGCCTCCACAGAGGCACTGAAGCTTTCTTT. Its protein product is CASSLHRGTEAFF.

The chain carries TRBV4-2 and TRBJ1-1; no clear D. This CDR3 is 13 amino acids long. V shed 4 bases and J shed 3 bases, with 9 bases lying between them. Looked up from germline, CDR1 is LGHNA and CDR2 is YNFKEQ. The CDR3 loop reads CASSLSEDTEAFF. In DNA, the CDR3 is TGTGCCAGCAGCCTCTCAGAGGACACTGAAGCTTTCTTT.

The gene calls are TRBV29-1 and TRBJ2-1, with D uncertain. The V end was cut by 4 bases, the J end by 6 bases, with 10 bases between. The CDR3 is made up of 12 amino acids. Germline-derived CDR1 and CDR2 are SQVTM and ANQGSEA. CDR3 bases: TGCAGCGTTGCGCCGGCCCCCAATGAGCAGTTCTTC. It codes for CSVAPAPNEQFF.